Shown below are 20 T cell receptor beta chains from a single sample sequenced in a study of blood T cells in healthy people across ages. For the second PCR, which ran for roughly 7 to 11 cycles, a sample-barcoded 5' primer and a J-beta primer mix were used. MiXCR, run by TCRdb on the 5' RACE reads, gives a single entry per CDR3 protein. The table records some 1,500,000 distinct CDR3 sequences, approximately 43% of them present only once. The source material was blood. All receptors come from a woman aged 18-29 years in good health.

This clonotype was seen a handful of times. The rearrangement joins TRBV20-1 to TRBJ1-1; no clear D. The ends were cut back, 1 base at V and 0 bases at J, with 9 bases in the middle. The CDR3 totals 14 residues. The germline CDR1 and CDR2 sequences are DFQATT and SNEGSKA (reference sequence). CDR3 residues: CSARVVGLNTEAFF. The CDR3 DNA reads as TGCAGTGCTAGAGTAGTGGGGTTGAACACTGAAGCTTTCTTT.

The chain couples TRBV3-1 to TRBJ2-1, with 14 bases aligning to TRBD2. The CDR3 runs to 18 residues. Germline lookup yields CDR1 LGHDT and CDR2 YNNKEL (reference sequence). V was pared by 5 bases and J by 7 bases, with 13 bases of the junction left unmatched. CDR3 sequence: CASSTRLGTSGRWNEQFF. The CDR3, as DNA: TGTGCCAGCAGCACACGACTGGGGACTAGCGGGAGATGGAATGAGCAGTTCTTC.

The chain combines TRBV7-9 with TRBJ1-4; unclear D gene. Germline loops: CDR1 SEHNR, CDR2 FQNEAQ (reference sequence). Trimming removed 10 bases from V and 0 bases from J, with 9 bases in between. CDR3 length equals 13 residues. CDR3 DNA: TGTGCCATCAGTGACACAACTAATGAAAAACTGTTTTTT. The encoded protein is CAISDTTNEKLFF.

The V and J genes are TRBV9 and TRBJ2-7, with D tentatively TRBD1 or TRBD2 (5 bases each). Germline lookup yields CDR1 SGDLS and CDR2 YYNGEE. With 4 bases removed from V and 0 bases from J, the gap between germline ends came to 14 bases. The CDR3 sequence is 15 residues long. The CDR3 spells CASSPRTDSSYEQYF. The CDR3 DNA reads TGTGCCAGCAGCCCTCGGACTGACAGCTCCTACGAGCAGTACTTC.

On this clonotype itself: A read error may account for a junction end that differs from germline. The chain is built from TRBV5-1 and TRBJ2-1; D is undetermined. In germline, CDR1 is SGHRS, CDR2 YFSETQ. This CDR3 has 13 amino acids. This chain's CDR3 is CASSLNPYNGQFF. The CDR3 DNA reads TGCGCCAGCAGCCTGAACCCTTACAATGGGCAGTTCTTC.

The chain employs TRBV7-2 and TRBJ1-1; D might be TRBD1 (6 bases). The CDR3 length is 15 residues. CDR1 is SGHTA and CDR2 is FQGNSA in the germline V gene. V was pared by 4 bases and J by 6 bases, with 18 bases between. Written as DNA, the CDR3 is TGTGCCAGCAGCTCTTACCAGGGGTATAACGCTGAAGCTTTCTTT. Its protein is CASSSYQGYNAEAFF.

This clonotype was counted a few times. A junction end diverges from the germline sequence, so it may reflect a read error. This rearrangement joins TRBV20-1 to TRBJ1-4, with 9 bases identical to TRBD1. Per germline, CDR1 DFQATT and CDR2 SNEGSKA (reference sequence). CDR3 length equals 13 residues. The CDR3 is CSPRTGDVGELFF. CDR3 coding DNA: TGCAGTCCTAGGACAGGGGACGTTGGGGAACTGTTTTTT.

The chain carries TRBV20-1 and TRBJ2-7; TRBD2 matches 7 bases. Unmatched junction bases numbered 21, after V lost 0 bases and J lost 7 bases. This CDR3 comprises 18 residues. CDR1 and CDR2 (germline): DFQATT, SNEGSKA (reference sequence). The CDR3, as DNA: TGCAGTGCTAGAGATCGTCGGCAGGCTGGGACTACAGTGGATGAGCAGTACTTC. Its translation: CSARDRRQAGTTVDEQYF.

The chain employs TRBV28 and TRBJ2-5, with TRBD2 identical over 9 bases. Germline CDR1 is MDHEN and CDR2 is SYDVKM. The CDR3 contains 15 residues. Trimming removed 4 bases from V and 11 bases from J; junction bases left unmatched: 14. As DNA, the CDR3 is TGTGCCAGCAGTTCCCTGCGGGAGGGTACAATGAAACAGTACTTC. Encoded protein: CASSSLREGTMKQYF.

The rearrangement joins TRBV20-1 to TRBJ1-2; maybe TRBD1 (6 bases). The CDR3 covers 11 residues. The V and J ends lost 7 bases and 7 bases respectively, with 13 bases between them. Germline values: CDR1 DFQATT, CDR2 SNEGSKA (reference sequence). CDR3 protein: CSVQGLAGYTF. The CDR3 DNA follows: TGCAGTGTTCAGGGGTTGGCTGGCTACACCTTC.

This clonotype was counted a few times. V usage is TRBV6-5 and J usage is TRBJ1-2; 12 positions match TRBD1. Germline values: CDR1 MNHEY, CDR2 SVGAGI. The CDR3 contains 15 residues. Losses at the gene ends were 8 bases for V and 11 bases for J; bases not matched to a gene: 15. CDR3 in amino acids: CASGRDRGLLSGYTF. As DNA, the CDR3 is TGTGCCAGCGGGAGGGACAGGGGGCTTTTATCTGGATACACCTTC.

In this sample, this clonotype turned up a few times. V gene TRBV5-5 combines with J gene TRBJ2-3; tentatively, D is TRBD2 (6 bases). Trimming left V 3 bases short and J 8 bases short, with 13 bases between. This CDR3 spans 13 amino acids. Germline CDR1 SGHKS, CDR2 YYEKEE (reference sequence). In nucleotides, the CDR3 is TGTGCCAGCAGCTCCGGGAGCGCTGTTACGCAGTATTTT. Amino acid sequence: CASSSGSAVTQYF.

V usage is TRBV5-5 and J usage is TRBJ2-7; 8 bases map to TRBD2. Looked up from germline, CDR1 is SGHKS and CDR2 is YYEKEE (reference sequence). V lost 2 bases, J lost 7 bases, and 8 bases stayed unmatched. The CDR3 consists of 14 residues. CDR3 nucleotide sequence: TGTGCCAGCAGCTTCCGGGAGGGCCAGTATGAGCAGTACTTC. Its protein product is CASSFREGQYEQYF. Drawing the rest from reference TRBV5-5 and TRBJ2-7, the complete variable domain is DAGVTQSPTHLIKTRGQQVTLRCSPISGHKSVSWYQQVLGQGPQFIFQYYEKEERGRGNFPDRFSARQFPNYSSELNVNALLLGDSALYLCASSFREGQYEQYFGPGTRLTVT.

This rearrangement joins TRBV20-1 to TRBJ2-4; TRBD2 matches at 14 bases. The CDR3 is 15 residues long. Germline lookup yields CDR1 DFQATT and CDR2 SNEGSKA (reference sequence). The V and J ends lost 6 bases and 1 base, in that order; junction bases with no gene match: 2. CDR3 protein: CSARTSGRAKNIQYF. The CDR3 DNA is TGCAGTGCCAGGACTAGCGGGAGGGCCAAAAACATTCAGTACTTC.

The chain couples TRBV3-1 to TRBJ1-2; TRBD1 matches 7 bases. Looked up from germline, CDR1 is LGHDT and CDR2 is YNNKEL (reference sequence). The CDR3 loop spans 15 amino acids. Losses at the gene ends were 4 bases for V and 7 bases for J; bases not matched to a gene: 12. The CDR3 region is CASSPAERGLGGYTF. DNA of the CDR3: TGTGCCAGCAGCCCCGCAGAGAGGGGGCTGGGTGGCTACACCTTC.

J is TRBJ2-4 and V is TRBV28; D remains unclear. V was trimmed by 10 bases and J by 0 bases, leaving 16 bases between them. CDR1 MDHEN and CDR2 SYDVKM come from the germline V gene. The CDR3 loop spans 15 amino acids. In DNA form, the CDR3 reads TGTGCCACCTTTTCCTTAGCTACAGCCAAAAACATTCAGTACTTC. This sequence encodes CATFSLATAKNIQYF. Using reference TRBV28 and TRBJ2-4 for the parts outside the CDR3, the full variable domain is DVKVTQSSRYLVKRTGEKVFLECVQDMDHENMFWYRQDPGLGLRLIYFSYDVKMKEKGDIPEGYSVSREKKERFSLILESASTNQTSMYLCATFSLATAKNIQYFGAGTRLSVL.

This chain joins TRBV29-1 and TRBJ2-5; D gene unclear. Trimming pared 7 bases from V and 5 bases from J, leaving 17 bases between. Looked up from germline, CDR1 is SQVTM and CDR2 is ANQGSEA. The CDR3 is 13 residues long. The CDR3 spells CSARPGLEETQYF. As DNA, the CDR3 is TGCAGCGCCCGTCCTGGGCTCGAGGAGACCCAGTACTTC. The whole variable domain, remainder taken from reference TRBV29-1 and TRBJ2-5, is SAVISQKPSRDICQRGTSLTIQCQVDSQVTMMFWYRQQPGQSLTLIATANQGSEATYESGFVIDKFPISRPNLTFSTLTVSNMSPEDSSIYLCSARPGLEETQYFGPGTRLLVL.

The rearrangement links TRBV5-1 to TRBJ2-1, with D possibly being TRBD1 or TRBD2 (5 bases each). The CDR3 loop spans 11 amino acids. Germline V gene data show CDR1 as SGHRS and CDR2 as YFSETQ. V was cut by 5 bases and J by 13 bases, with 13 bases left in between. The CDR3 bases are TGCGCCAGCAGGAGGGACGGGATTCAGTTCTTC. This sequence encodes CASRRDGIQFF.

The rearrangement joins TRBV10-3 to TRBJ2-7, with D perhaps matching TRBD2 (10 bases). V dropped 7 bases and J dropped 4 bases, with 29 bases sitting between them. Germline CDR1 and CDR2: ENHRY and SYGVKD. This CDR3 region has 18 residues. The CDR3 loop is CAINPGQGSSGRLYEQYF. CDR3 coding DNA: TGTGCCATCAACCCGGGACAGGGCTCTAGCGGGAGATTGTACGAGCAGTACTTC.

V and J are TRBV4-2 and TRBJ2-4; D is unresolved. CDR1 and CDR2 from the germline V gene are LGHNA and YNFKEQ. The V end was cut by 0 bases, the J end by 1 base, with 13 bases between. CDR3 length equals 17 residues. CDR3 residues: CASSQDPSPSAKNIQYF. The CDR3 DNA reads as TGTGCCAGCAGCCAAGATCCCTCCCCGAGCGCCAAAAACATTCAGTACTTC.